Given below is one T cell receptor (beta chain) in context. Its ends do not fully match the called genes, so a read error is possible. Germline V gives CDR1 SEHNR, CDR2 FQNEAQ (reference sequence). There are 13 residues in the CDR3. Profiled with immunoSEQ multiplex PCR; TCRdb holds only in-frame clones, not every one. This table has about 240,000 clones, 70% to 90% appearing once. These data are taken from a study of blood T cell repertoires in COVID-19. Study summary: Samples taken during acute and convalescent COVID-19 were collected in the United States, Italy and Spain.

The origin of this receptor is a woman in her thirties or forties with acute COVID-19. Sequences were obtained from PBMCs or T cells enriched from blood (not recorded which). The chain is built from TRBV7-9 and TRBJ2-1, with no clear D. CDR3 sequence reads: CASSLNRGPTSVF. The CDR3 DNA is TGTGCCAGCAGCTTAAATAGAGGTCCCACGTCGGTCTTC. The full variable domain, completed using reference TRBV7-9 and TRBJ2-1, is DTGVSQNPRHKITKRGQNVTFRCDPISEHNRLYWYRQTLGQGPEFLTYFQNEAQLEKSRLLSDRFSAERPKGSFSTLEIQRTEQGDSAMYLCASSLNRGPTSVFGPGTRLTVL.